This entry lists 19 T cell receptor beta chains sequenced from one sample in a study of blood T cell repertoires in COVID-19 (dated by TCRdb to 2018 to 2020). Library preparation used the immunoSEQ multiplex PCR assay. TCRdb obtained this table from immuneACCESS and retained in-frame rearrangements with V and J assigned. These tables miss some clones; where compared with another copy, unresolved V genes account for less than half of the shortfall, and the remainder is unexplained. This sample gives fewer than 250,000 clones in total; around 80% of them show up just once. The ten largest make up 1.5% to 2% of the sample. Sequenced sample: peripheral blood. The receptors here all came from a woman of 80 years or more with acute or convalescent COVID-19.

This sequence joins TRBV5-1 and TRBJ2-5, with 8 bases fitting TRBD1. Per the germline V gene, CDR1 is SGHRS and CDR2 is YFSETQ. CDR3 length: 16 amino acids. The junction had 9 bases not matched to a gene; V was cut back by 0 bases and J by 5 bases. CDR3 bases: TGCGCCAGCAGCTTGGCCGCAGGGGGCATGTTCGAGACCCAGTACTTC. Its protein is CASSLAAGGMFETQYF.

The chain recombines TRBV5-5 with TRBJ1-1, with D possibly being TRBD1 (6 bases). The CDR3 loop spans 16 amino acids. In germline, CDR1 is SGHKS, CDR2 YYEKEE (reference sequence). The V and J ends lost 3 bases and 1 base respectively, with 16 bases between them. CDR3 nucleotide sequence: TGTGCCAGCAGCTGGACCCCCGGGACAAAGAACACTGAAGCTTTCTTT. Amino acids: CASSWTPGTKNTEAFF.

Only one count was recorded for this clone. The genes are TRBV28 and TRBJ1-2; D gene ambiguous. V lost 3 bases and J 5 bases, leaving 16 bases between the germline ends. Germline V gene sequence: CDR1 MDHEN, CDR2 SYDVKM. The CDR3 spans 15 residues. As DNA, the CDR3 is TGTGCCAGCAGTTTCGTCGGGGAAACTCTATATGGCTACACCTTC. This sequence encodes CASSFVGETLYGYTF.

The J gene is TRBJ2-4, the V gene TRBV30; D not certain. This CDR3 contains 14 residues. Trimming cost V 0 bases and J 5 bases, with 11 bases left between them. In germline, CDR1 is GTSNPN, CDR2 SVGIG (reference sequence). The CDR3 DNA follows: TGTGCCTGGAGTGTACTTACGATCGAAAACATTCAGTACTTC. This codes for CAWSVLTIENIQYF.

This clone was counted a single time. This sequence joins TRBV19 and TRBJ2-7; 7 nucleotides agree with TRBD1. The CDR3 consists of 14 residues. Germline assignment: CDR1 LNHDA and CDR2 SQIVND (reference sequence). V gave up 7 bases and J gave up 1 base; unmatched junction bases: 7. The CDR3 is CASTITGESYEQYF. Written as DNA, the CDR3 is TGTGCCAGTACCATCACAGGGGAGTCCTACGAGCAGTACTTC.

The rearrangement links TRBV6-2 or TRBV6-3 to TRBJ1-1; D is unclear. In germline, CDR1 is MNHEY, CDR2 SVGEGT. The CDR3 runs 12 residues. Deletions cut 5 bases from V and 4 bases from J, with 8 bases between. CDR3 sequence (DNA): TGTGCCAGCAGTACGGGGTTCACTGAAGCTTTCTTT. Translating it yields CASSTGFTEAFF.

The chain joins TRBV7-6 to TRBJ2-2; 10 nucleotides match TRBD1. The CDR3 has 17 residues. Germline V CDR1 and CDR2: SGHVS, FNYEAQ. Losses at the gene ends were 2 bases for V and 2 bases for J; bases not matched to a gene: 5. The CDR3: CASSLPRDRGNTGELFF. Here the CDR3 DNA reads TGTGCCAGCAGCTTACCCCGGGACAGGGGTAACACCGGGGAGCTGTTTTTT.

This clone was counted between two and nine times. The chain couples TRBV28 to TRBJ1-5, with 7 bases fitting TRBD1. The CDR3 covers 14 residues. Germline loops: CDR1 MDHEN, CDR2 SYDVKM. Losses at the gene ends were 7 bases for V and 7 bases for J; bases not matched to a gene: 10. CDR3 amino acids: CASILGQEGQPQHF. CDR3 nucleotides: TGTGCCAGCATCCTAGGACAGGAGGGACAGCCCCAGCATTTT. Using reference TRBV28 and TRBJ1-5 for the parts outside the CDR3, the full variable domain is DVKVTQSSRYLVKRTGEKVFLECVQDMDHENMFWYRQDPGLGLRLIYFSYDVKMKEKGDIPEGYSVSREKKERFSLILESASTNQTSMYLCASILGQEGQPQHFGDGTRLSIL.

CDR3 sequence (DNA): TGCGCCAGCAGCCAAGAACCGGGACAGGGAAACTATGGCTACACCTTC. Protein: CASSQEPGQGNYGYTF. The V and J genes are TRBV4-1 and TRBJ1-2, with 9 nucleotides matching TRBD1. This CDR3 spans 16 amino acids. The V segment lost 0 bases and the J segment 2 bases; nucleotides outside the gene matches: 4. Germline V gene sequence: CDR1 MGHRA, CDR2 YSYEKL.

The V call is TRBV19, the J call TRBJ1-1; D remains ambiguous. The CDR3 runs 14 residues. Germline assignment: CDR1 LNHDA and CDR2 SQIVND (reference sequence). With 3 bases removed from V and 5 bases from J, the gap between germline ends came to 13 bases. CDR3 DNA: TGTGCCAGTAGTATTTCCCTGGGCGGGACTGAAGCTTTCTTT. It translates to CASSISLGGTEAFF.

Ten or more counts support this clone. V gene TRBV4-1 combines with J gene TRBJ1-3; a possible D gene is TRBD1 (6 bases). There are 15 residues in the CDR3. V shed 2 bases and J shed 4 bases, with 12 bases lying between them. Germline CDR1 reads MGHRA; CDR2 reads YSYEKL. The DNA for the CDR3 is TGCGCCAGCAGCCAATCCCAGGGGCAAGGAAACACCATATATTTT. As protein: CASSQSQGQGNTIYF.

V is TRBV9 and J is TRBJ2-1; the match to TRBD2 covers 7 bases. V dropped 4 bases and J dropped 5; count of bases not matched to a gene: 12. Germline CDR1 and CDR2: SGDLS and YYNGEE. This CDR3 spans 16 amino acids. The DNA for the CDR3 is TGTGCCAGCAGCCACTCCCCTAGGAGCGGGGACAATGAGCAGTTCTTC. Translating it yields CASSHSPRSGDNEQFF.

The chain employs TRBV7-9 and TRBJ2-5, with TRBD2 matching over 9 bases. The CDR3 is 15 amino acids. The germline gives CDR1 SEHNR, CDR2 FQNEAQ (reference sequence). Trimming cost V 1 base and J 3 bases; bases outside gene matches: 3. The CDR3 spells CASSLVAGVKETQYF. Here the CDR3 DNA reads TGTGCCAGCAGCTTAGTAGCGGGAGTTAAAGAGACCCAGTACTTC.

The chain carries TRBV6-5 and TRBJ1-6; 8 bases map to TRBD1. The CDR3 contains 14 residues. Germline V lookup: CDR1 MNHEY, CDR2 SVGAGI. V was pared by 7 bases and J by 3 bases, with 2 bases of the junction left unmatched. In DNA form, the CDR3 reads TGTGCCAGCATGACAGGGGACTATAATTCACCCCTCCACTTT. This encodes CASMTGDYNSPLHF.

The rearrangement links TRBV27 to TRBJ2-2, with D tentatively TRBD1 (6 bases). V dropped 2 bases and J dropped 2 bases, with 12 bases sitting between them. Germline assignment: CDR1 MNHEY and CDR2 SMNVEV (reference sequence). The length of the CDR3 is 16 residues. The CDR3 DNA follows: TGTGCCAGCAGTTTACTCTACAGGGACAACACCGGGGAGCTGTTTTTT. Translated: CASSLLYRDNTGELFF.

This chain connects TRBV3-1 (or the pseudogene TRBV3-2) to TRBJ2-5, with D tentatively TRBD1 (6 bases). CDR3 size: 15 residues. Germline V CDR1 and CDR2: LGHDT, YNNKEL (reference sequence). Trimming pared 4 bases from V and 2 bases from J, leaving 14 bases between. The CDR3 loop reads CASSPGVGGQETQYF. DNA for the CDR3: TGTGCCAGCAGCCCTGGAGTAGGGGGACAAGAGACCCAGTACTTC.

The V call is TRBV19, the J call TRBJ2-3; 7 nucleotides match TRBD1. Trimming at V came to 7 bases and at J to 2 bases, leaving 6 bases not matched to a gene. Germline V gives CDR1 LNHDA, CDR2 SQIVND (reference sequence). This CDR3 is built from 14 residues. The CDR3 coding sequence is TGTGCCAGTACTAGGGGGCTCCACACAGATACGCAGTATTTT. It specifies CASTRGLHTDTQYF.

The chain uses TRBV6-6 and TRBJ2-7, with D perhaps TRBD2 (7 bases). V lost 6 bases and J 3 bases, leaving 18 bases between the germline ends. Germline V lookup: CDR1 MNHNY, CDR2 SVGAGI (reference sequence). This CDR3 contains 15 residues. This chain's CDR3 is CASSQASGGYYEQYF. The CDR3 DNA follows: TGTGCCAGCAGCCAAGCCTCGGGGGGCTACTACGAGCAGTACTTC.

The J gene is TRBJ1-1, the V gene TRBV19, with TRBD1 matching over 7 bases. Germline-derived CDR1 and CDR2 are LNHDA and SQIVND (reference sequence). The trim removed 5 bases at V and 4 bases at J, leaving 7 bases unmatched. The CDR3 has 14 amino acids. The CDR3 sequence: CASSFRGRTTEAFF. CDR3 nucleotides: TGTGCCAGTAGTTTTAGGGGGCGGACCACTGAAGCTTTCTTT.